A selection of T cell receptor beta chains follows, all from one sample in a study of OX40 agonist ivuxolimab in advanced cancers. TCRdb keeps only in-frame clones here, not all; method: immunoSEQ multiplex PCR. The sample has 50,000 to 70,000 clones, around 89% seen once. The sequences come from CD4+ or CD8+ T cells sorted from blood, collected in a trial of the OX40 agonist ivuxolimab. The receptors derive from an adult with an advanced solid tumor such as melanoma, head and neck, liver or kidney cancer. CDR3s leave out the opening cysteine and the closing phenylalanine or tryptophan. Each record gives: V gene, D gene, CDR3 protein. The D gene is left open where the match is weak.

>TRBV14|TRBD2
ASSQGSREGGYYNEQF
>TRBV29-1|-
SVGRVNTEAF
>TRBV10-3|TRBD2
AIRASGRADLHEQY
>TRBV19|-
ATELGGAYTEAF
>TRBV16|TRBD1
ASSQYIQGDYGYT
>TRBV19|TRBD2
ASSPGGLIYNEQF
>TRBV9|TRBD1
ASSVGGQAAPEAF
>TRBV5-4|-
ASSFGGGSTDTQY
>TRBV27|-
ASSLLQDSNQPQH
>TRBV28|TRBD1
ASSLIGTGTNEKLF
>TRBV7-6|-
ASSSRLLNTIY
>TRBV7-2|-
ASSFMGVADTQY
>TRBV19|-
ASSSGPYNEQF
>TRBV27|-
ASQLDAGYEQY
>TRBV25-1|TRBD1
ASMSGGVGYT
>TRBV15|TRBD1
ATSHPGDRELAF
>TRBV11-2|-
ASSSSMGLDYGYT
>TRBV11-2|-
ASSLYSALYEQY
>TRBV13|-
ASSLRGESNQPQH
>TRBV7-3|TRBD1
ASSLGTGVHNEQF
>TRBV19|TRBD2
ASSLAGGPYEQY
>TRBV15|-
ATSIPGAYEQY
>TRBV5-1|-
ASSHSSTGWEIMDEQF
>TRBV7-9|-
ASSSASSYEQY
>TRBV27|-
ASSLLGEEKLF
>TRBV25-1|-
ASSEYETVTDTQY
>TRBV9|-
ASSVGGEETQY
>TRBV4-2|-
ASSQEISGAYEQY
>TRBV28|-
ASRATPETQY
>TRBV10-1|TRBD1
ASSEVQGNPYNEQF
>TRBV7-9|TRBD1
ASRERQGAVDTQY
>TRBV28|-
ASSGTARTNNEQF
>TRBV5-6|TRBD2
ASSLGGGAGEQY
>TRBV10-2|TRBD1
ASSRGQYYNEQF
>TRBV30|-
AWSVGYGYEQY
>TRBV12-1|-
ASSFAVTGGTDTQY
>TRBV30|-
AWAPDRKTHYEQY
>TRBV11-3|-
ASSLGEDTQY
>TRBV10-3|-
AISESEWKQY
>TRBV28|-
ASSLPDLVGGYT
>TRBV2|TRBD2
ASRGLAGAYNEQF
>TRBV15|TRBD1
ATSRNDRGLYEQY
>TRBV5-1|TRBD2
ASSLGLAAHNEQF
>TRBV7-9|-
ASSPVSVGLDTQY
>TRBV27|-
ASSPYTPQGGRNEKLF
>TRBV28|-
ASSLAGGVTNEQF
>TRBV27|-
ASSLGVARVEQY
>TRBV9|-
ASSTSGAYGYT
>TRBV29-1|-
SVRTWGGGGYGYT
>TRBV6-1|-
ASSEAPGGVEQF
>TRBV2|TRBD1
ASSDLDRGPGNTIY
>TRBV29-1|-
SVGTGSNQPQH
>TRBV27|TRBD1
ASSLSGQGAEKLF
>TRBV5-1|-
ASSLGQELNEQF
>TRBV5-1|TRBD1
ASNPGQGLNEQF
>TRBV27|-
ASSLYRYNEQF
>TRBV27|-
ASSLSQGPGETQY
>TRBV30|-
AWSVLGGTEAF
>TRBV11-2|TRBD1
ASSRDSQTGGTEAF